This TCR beta chain came from a study of cytotoxic CD8 clonotypes in ibrutinib-treated CLL (dated by TCRdb to 2020 to 2022). Broadly, across the study: In this cohort, some 14 patients were treatment-naive and fewer than 13 were relapsed/refractory, while roughly 17 had unmutated IGHV. Responses were partial in some 24 patients and complete in 2; after median approximately 67 months follow-up, some 14 stayed in remission and approximately 12 progressed. Response samples were taken after a median of approximately 12 months on treatment, ranging from 6 to 36 months. On average, each sample yielded around 250,000 productive templates and about 100,000 productive rearrangements. Longitudinal samples were obtainable from about 30% of the roughly 86 participants in the trial. Cryopreserved peripheral blood mononuclear cells were obtained prior to treatment, at the time of response, and at either disease progression or sustained remission.

The cysteine opens and the phenylalanine closes a CDR3 of 17 amino acids. The retained sequence is limited to the CDR3, 51 bases, with the frame set at the first base. CDR1 and CDR2, per the germline V gene, are KGHSH and LQKENI. V lost 2 bases and J lost 0 bases; the stretch between them is 17 bases long. The paper as a whole reports these results and caveats: An increase in clonality was observed at ibrutinib response, with clonality remaining stable during sustained remission and falling back toward baseline at progression. Sampling times were not matched between patients in sustained remission and patients whose disease was progressing, and lymph node repertoires were not examined. Public clonotypes were found to be uncommon and were observed to contract or remain stable during treatment; the increase in clonality was shown to reflect expansion of private clonotypes at ibrutinib response. At baseline, clonality was higher than in age-matched healthy donors and showed a strong correlation with circulating CD8+ T-cell counts.

As for this clone: No antigen is known for it. Per-base qualities were not stored, and no clone one base away is much larger.

Each clonotype received, on average, around 10x coverage in deep resolution sequencing performed on a MiSeq, where the target depth lay between 1 in 1 million and 1 in 200,000 T cells. The immunoSEQ hsTCRB Kit was used to generate the TCR beta libraries. Turning to the authors' computational methods: Data were analyzed with ImmunoSEQ Data Assistant and ImmunoSEQ Analyzer, with V, D and J genes assigned per IMGT definitions. Clonality, which ranges from 0 to 1, was calculated by subtracting the normalized Shannon entropy of productive rearrangement frequencies from one. Public clonotype analysis was restricted to overrepresented clonotypes comprising at least 0.05% of each patient's repertoire. Some 13 age-matched healthy donor repertoires from immuneACCESS were used as controls for clonality. TCRdb retrieved this table from immuneACCESS and kept in-frame rearrangements only. Not all clones are present; in checked studies, unresolved V genes account for under half, and no reason is known for the remainder. V and J calls and clone size are copied from that table; D and trimming were computed from the DNA. The sample records 15,000 to 20,000 clones, approximately 81% of which are singletons. The ten largest clones represent about 17% of the sample.

For TCR beta library preparation, roughly 2 micrograms of genomic DNA were extracted from the cryopreserved PBMCs. Longitudinal blood samples from CLL patients on ibrutinib monotherapy underwent high-throughput TCR beta sequencing. The patients took part in an open-label, single-center phase 2 trial of ibrutinib monotherapy. The source is a human donor with chronic lymphocytic leukemia. Here the sequenced sample was PBMCs, taken before ibrutinib treatment. The V and J genes are TRBV18 and TRBJ2-7; no D gene call is confident. CDR3 region: CASSPRVVRSSSYEQYF. The DNA reads as follows: TGTGCCAGCTCACCAAGGGTGGTCAGGTCTAGCTCCTACGAGCAGTACTTC.